The 14 T cell receptor beta chains in this list originate from one sample, sequenced in a study of T-cell memory formation after mild COVID-19. MiXCR, applied by TCRdb to the 5' RACE reads, yields one record per CDR3 protein. In the table there are under 300,000 distinct CDR3 sequences, 15% to 20% of which are singletons. The specimen was PBMCs or a T cell subset sorted from them (not recorded which). The receptors were gathered from a man aged 18 to 29 who had mild COVID-19 (a few samples of this study predate the infection). Cell type and time point are not known.

The chain joins TRBV2 to TRBJ1-5, with 9 bases fitting TRBD1. V trimming: 2 bases; J trimming: 5 bases; junction bases outside the gene matches: 1. CDR1 SNHLY and CDR2 FYNNEI come from the germline V gene. This CDR3 spans 14 amino acids. The CDR3 coding sequence is TGTGCCAGCAGTGAACGACAGGGGGATCAGCCCCAGCATTTT. Its protein product is CASSERQGDQPQHF.

The chain carries TRBV12-3 or TRBV12-4 and TRBJ1-6; D uncertain. The CDR3 loop spans 14 amino acids. Trimming cost V 8 bases and J 5 bases, with 13 bases left between them. CDR3 bases: TGTGCCAGCGGCCCTCAGGTTCATAATTCACCCCTCCACTTT. It translates to CASGPQVHNSPLHF.

V gene TRBV28 combines with J gene TRBJ2-7; 8 bases line up with TRBD1. The CDR3 loop spans 12 amino acids. Germline assignment: CDR1 MDHEN and CDR2 SYDVKM. V was pared by 7 bases and J by 3 bases, with 2 bases of the junction left unmatched. In nucleotides, the CDR3 is TGTGCCAGCAATACAGGGGGCTACGAGCAGTACGTC. Residues: CASNTGGYEQYV.

This clonotype was picked up a small number of times. The chain is built from TRBV5-1 and TRBJ1-2, with 10 bases aligning to TRBD1. This CDR3 is built from 13 residues. Germline trimming cut 4 bases from V and 8 bases from J; bases unmatched to any gene: 5. Germline loops: CDR1 SGHRS, CDR2 YFSETQ. As DNA, the CDR3 is TGCGCCAGCAGCCAGACAGGGGGCGGCGGCTACACCTTC. This sequence encodes CASSQTGGGGYTF.

This clonotype was picked up a small number of times. The rearrangement links TRBV28 to TRBJ2-1, with 11 positions matching TRBD1. The CDR3 spans 16 residues. CDR1 and CDR2 (germline): MDHEN, SYDVKM. Trimming removed 8 bases from V and 4 bases from J; junction bases left unmatched: 10. The CDR3 loop is CASGRGDRGKYNEQFF. CDR3 sequence (DNA): TGTGCCAGCGGTAGAGGGGACAGGGGGAAGTACAATGAGCAGTTCTTC.

This chain's CDR3 is CASGQGVRNEQFF. In nucleotides, the CDR3 is TGTGCCAGCGGACAGGGTGTAAGGAATGAGCAGTTCTTC. This chain joins TRBV12-3 or TRBV12-4 and TRBJ2-1; 8 bases align to TRBD1. Trimming took 8 bases from V and 7 from J; bases not matched to a gene: 7. CDR3 size: 13 residues.

This clonotype showed up just a few times. The chain links TRBV4-3 to TRBJ2-7, with TRBD2 identical over 14 bases. With 3 bases clipped from V and 0 bases from J, the junction kept 7 bases outside the gene matches. CDR3 length: 18 residues. Germline-derived CDR1 and CDR2 are LGHNA and YSLEER. The CDR3 nucleotides read TGCGCCAGCAGCCAGACTAGCGGGGGGGCATTTAGCTCCTACGAGCAGTACTTC. Translating it yields CASSQTSGGAFSSYEQYF.

The CDR3 protein is CAWRGSREQFF. The CDR3 coding sequence is TGTGCCTGGAGGGGGAGCAGAGAGCAGTTCTTC. The chain carries TRBV30 and TRBJ2-1, with D maybe TRBD2 (5 bases). Germline-derived CDR1 and CDR2 are GTSNPN and SVGIG (reference sequence). This CDR3 comprises 11 residues. Trimming pared 3 bases from V and 10 bases from J, leaving 10 bases between.

The gene calls are TRBV7-3 and TRBJ2-1; 8 positions agree with TRBD1. Germline-derived CDR1 and CDR2 are SGHTA and FQGTGA. Trimming at V came to 1 base and at J to 6 bases, leaving 2 bases not matched to a gene. This CDR3 is 14 amino acids long. In DNA form, the CDR3 reads TGTGCCAGCAGCTTAAGGACAGGGACCAATGAGCAGTTCTTC. Its translation is CASSLRTGTNEQFF.

About this clonotype: One base away lies a much larger clone, so this may be a sequencing read error. This chain uses TRBV13 with TRBJ2-1; 10 bases fit TRBD1. Looked up from germline, CDR1 is PRHDT and CDR2 is FYEKMQ (reference sequence). The length of the CDR3 is 15 residues. The DNA for the CDR3 is TGTGCCAGCAGCTTAGAAACCGGGACAGGGGAGAAGCAGTTATTC. Translated, it gives CASSLETGTGEKQLF. The whole variable domain, filled in from reference TRBV13 and TRBJ2-1, reads AAGVIQSPRHLIKEKRETATLKCYPIPRHDTVYWYQQGPGQDPQFLISFYEKMQSDKGSIPDRFSAQQFSDYHSELNMSSLELGDSALYFCASSLETGTGEKQLFGPGTRLTVL.

This chain joins TRBV30 and TRBJ1-1, with D possibly matching TRBD1 (6 bases). Trimming removed 2 bases at V and 6 bases at J, with 10 bases between. Per germline, CDR1 GTSNPN and CDR2 SVGIG (reference sequence). The CDR3 loop spans 12 amino acids. CDR3 in amino acids: CAWSTGGSEAFF. In DNA form, the CDR3 reads TGTGCCTGGAGTACCGGGGGCTCTGAAGCTTTCTTT. The full variable domain, in which reference TRBV30 and TRBJ1-1 provide the parts outside the CDR3, is SQTIHQWPATLVQPVGSPLSLECTVEGTSNPNLYWYRQAAGRGLQLLFYSVGIGQISSEVPQNLSASRPQDRQFILSSKKLLLSDSGFYLCAWSTGGSEAFFGQGTRLTVV.

J is TRBJ2-3 and V is TRBV6-2 or TRBV6-3, with 8 bases lining up with TRBD2. The junction had 6 bases not matched to a gene; V was cut back by 1 base and J by 0 bases. The CDR3 runs 17 residues. The germline gives CDR1 MNHEY, CDR2 SVGEGT. CDR3 coding DNA: TGTGCCAGCAGTTACTGGGTAGCGGGGAGTAGCACAGATACGCAGTATTTT. Its protein is CASSYWVAGSSTDTQYF.

This clonotype was detected a few times. The CDR3 region is CASSLSQTSGGYEQYF. The CDR3 DNA sequence: TGTGCCAGCAGTTTATCTCAGACTAGCGGGGGTTACGAGCAGTACTTC. This chain uses TRBV7-9 with TRBJ2-7; 12 bases agree with TRBD2. The CDR3 extends over 16 amino acids. The junction had 10 bases not matched to a gene; V was cut back by 6 bases and J by 4 bases. Per germline, CDR1 SEHNR and CDR2 FQNEAQ (reference sequence).

V usage is TRBV6-2 or TRBV6-3 and J usage is TRBJ1-1; D uncertain. The CDR3 totals 14 residues. The V end lost 0 bases, the J end lost 4 bases, and 9 bases lay between the germline ends. Per germline, CDR1 MNHEY and CDR2 SVGEGT. CDR3 region: CASSYSGGSTEAFF. The CDR3 bases are TGTGCCAGCAGTTACTCGGGCGGGAGCACTGAAGCTTTCTTT.